One sample yielded the 12 T cell receptor beta chains listed below, sequenced in a study of T cell changes during pregnancy in multiple sclerosis. Sequenced by immunoSEQ multiplex PCR; TCRdb stores in-frame clones only, minus some. Seen here are around 99,000 clones, approximately 90% observed once, and the top ten hold 0.78%. The source was peripheral blood, collected in the third trimester of pregnancy. Source of these receptors: a female donor in good health, enrolled as a control in a pregnancy study.

The V call is TRBV5-1, the J call TRBJ2-7, with a tentative D call TRBD1 (5 bases). The CDR3 is 13 residues long. Germline values: CDR1 SGHRS, CDR2 YFSETQ. Trimming shortened V by 2 bases and J by 3 bases, and 9 bases separated the two germline ends. CDR3 protein: CASSFDSDYEQYF. CDR3 in DNA: TGCGCCAGCAGCTTCGACAGCGACTACGAGCAGTACTTC.

This CDR3 is CAIRTDRVVDTEAFF. The CDR3, as DNA: TGTGCCATCAGGACCGACAGGGTTGTGGACACTGAAGCTTTCTTT. J is TRBJ1-1 and V is TRBV10-3; 7 bases agree with TRBD1. The CDR3 covers 15 residues. The J segment lost 3 bases and the V segment lost 6 bases, leaving 10 bases of the junction unmatched. Germline V gene data show CDR1 as ENHRY and CDR2 as SYGVKD.

The chain uses TRBV18 and TRBJ1-1; 8 bases fit TRBD1. From germline, CDR1 is KGHSH and CDR2 LQKENI. The V gene end was trimmed by 6 bases and the J gene end by 1 base; junction bases not matched to a gene: 4. This CDR3 region has 14 residues. CDR3 nucleotide sequence: TGTGCCAGCTCCTCGACAGGGGAGAACACTGAAGCTTTCTTT. Amino acids: CASSSTGENTEAFF.

CDR3 DNA: TGTGCCAGCAGCCCGGGACTAGCGGGGAATGAGCAGTTCTTC. It translates to CASSPGLAGNEQFF. V and J are TRBV7-2 and TRBJ2-1; 13 bases fit TRBD2. V lost 5 bases to trimming and J lost 7 bases; unmatched junction nucleotides: 2. The CDR3 covers 14 residues. The germline gives CDR1 SGHTA, CDR2 FQGNSA.

This chain connects TRBV5-5 to TRBJ1-3, with a possible D match to TRBD1 (6 bases). Trimming removed 6 bases from V and 4 bases from J, with 14 bases in between. The CDR3 extends over 14 amino acids. Germline V CDR1 and CDR2: SGHKS, YYEKEE (reference sequence). CDR3 sequence reads: CASTMQGFGNTIYF. In DNA, the CDR3 is TGTGCCAGCACCATGCAGGGGTTCGGAAACACCATATATTTT.

V is TRBV18 and J is TRBJ2-7; D is perhaps TRBD1 (6 bases). This CDR3 is built from 14 residues. Per germline, CDR1 KGHSH and CDR2 LQKENI. Between the trimmed V and J ends, which lost 3 bases and 2 bases, there was a span of 11 bases. The CDR3 loop is CASSPDSKTYEQYF. The CDR3 region has the DNA TGTGCCAGCTCACCGGACAGTAAGACCTACGAGCAGTACTTC. The full variable domain, completed using reference TRBV18 and TRBJ2-7, is NAGVMQNPRHLVRRRGQEARLRCSPMKGHSHVYWYRQLPEEGLKFMVYLQKENIIDESGMPKERFSAEFPKEGPSILRIQQVVRGDSAAYFCASSPDSKTYEQYFGPGTRLTVT.

The chain combines TRBV7-9 with TRBJ2-7, with a weak D call TRBD1 (5 bases). Germline V gene data show CDR1 as SEHNR and CDR2 as FQNEAQ (reference sequence). This CDR3 spans 12 amino acids. The ends were cut back, 5 bases at V and 4 bases at J, with 9 bases in the middle. In DNA form, the CDR3 reads TGTGCCAGCAGCCCCCGACAGTACGAGCAGTACTTC. It is translated as CASSPRQYEQYF.

The chain couples TRBV5-1 to TRBJ2-3, with 7 bases lining up with TRBD2. The germline V gene has CDR1 SGHRS and CDR2 YFSETQ. The V gene end was trimmed by 4 bases and the J gene end by 6 bases; junction bases not matched to a gene: 14. The CDR3 runs to 16 residues. The CDR3 spells CASSPSGGVLLDTQYF. DNA for the CDR3: TGCGCCAGCAGCCCTAGCGGCGGGGTACTCTTGGATACGCAGTATTTT.

This chain joins TRBV28 and TRBJ1-2, with a weak D call TRBD1 (5 bases). The CDR3 length is 15 residues. V was cut by 6 bases and J by 4 bases, with 18 bases left in between. Per germline, CDR1 MDHEN and CDR2 SYDVKM. CDR3 loop: CASSSRLRGIYGYTF. CDR3 DNA sequence: TGTGCCAGCAGCTCTCGACTCCGGGGGATCTATGGCTACACCTTC.

The count of this clone is one. This chain links TRBV5-4 with TRBJ1-2; 9 nucleotides agree with TRBD1. The CDR3 runs to 15 residues. CDR1 and CDR2 (germline): SGHNT, YYREEE (reference sequence). V shed 6 bases, J shed 2 bases, and the junction held 8 bases outside the gene matches. The CDR3 DNA reads as TGTGCCAGCACCAAGACAGGGACAGGGAACTATGGCTACACCTTC. This sequence encodes CASTKTGTGNYGYTF.

This chain connects TRBV6-1 to TRBJ1-4; D may be TRBD1 (5 bases). V lost 8 bases and J lost 7, with 14 bases in between. Germline CDR1 reads MNHNS; CDR2 reads SASEGT. This CDR3 has 13 amino acids. CDR3 amino acids: CASSGSRGEKLFF. The CDR3 region has the DNA TGTGCCAGCTCAGGGTCGCGCGGTGAAAAACTGTTTTTT.

V usage is TRBV18 and J usage is TRBJ2-2, with D unclear. Trimming stripped 2 bases from V and 1 base from J, with 8 bases between. CDR1 is KGHSH, CDR2 LQKENI, per germline. This CDR3 has 15 amino acids. This CDR3 is CASSPTERNTGELFF. In DNA form, the CDR3 reads TGTGCCAGCTCACCAACGGAGAGGAACACCGGGGAGCTGTTTTTT.